This T cell receptor (beta chain) was identified during a study of memory CD4+ T cells and cytomegalovirus serostatus. Study summary: This sample comes from healthy Belgian adults, several CMV seropositive, roughly 22 seronegative.

Germline V lookup: CDR1 SGHTA, CDR2 FQGNSA. Between the trimmed V and J ends, which lost 1 base and 3 bases, there was a span of 9 bases. CDR3 length equals 14 residues. Generated by immunoSEQ multiplex PCR, the TCRdb table keeps only in-frame clones and is missing some. The sample records around 61,000 clones, roughly 82% being singletons. Single viable CD3+CD4+CD8-CD45RO+ cells were sorted as the memory CD4+ T cells. The chain links TRBV7-2 to TRBJ2-5; no firm D call. The sequence was obtained from an adult in good health and CMV-seronegative. Sequencing was done on a sample of memory CD4+ T cells from blood. CDR3 in amino acids: CASSLGWDKETQYF. For the CDR3, the DNA is TGTGCCAGCAGCTTAGGATGGGATAAAGAGACCCAGTACTTC.